This T cell receptor (beta chain) was captured in a study of cytomegalovirus exposure and HLA in healthy donors. Per the germline V gene, CDR1 is SGHRS and CDR2 is YFSETQ. CDR3 size: 13 residues. V lost 4 bases to trimming and J lost 3 bases, with 10 bases between them. The data were produced by immunoSEQ multiplex PCR, yet TCRdb's version contains in-frame clones alone and is incomplete. The profile covers 180,000 or so clones, with about 89% appearing a single time and roughly 7% taken by the ten largest. The donors were members of the roughly 120-subject validation cohort (separate from the approximately 670-subject first cohort).

The chain uses TRBV5-1 and TRBJ1-2, with a weak D call TRBD1 (5 bases). This sequence originates from a man aged 30 to 45 in good health and CMV-seropositive. The sample comprised PBMCs. CDR3 in amino acids: CASSPTEYYGYTF. For the CDR3, the DNA is TGCGCCAGCAGCCCGACAGAATACTATGGCTACACCTTC.